What follows are 16 T cell receptor beta chains derived from one specimen sequenced in a study of blood T cell repertoires in COVID-19. Profiled with immunoSEQ multiplex PCR; TCRdb holds only in-frame clones, not every one. The repertoire holds 150,000 to 200,000 clones, with roughly 90% as singletons. Sequencing was performed on PBMCs or T cells enriched from blood (not recorded which). These TCRs come from a woman aged 18-29 years who had recovered from COVID-19.

The rearrangement uses TRBV3-1 (or the pseudogene TRBV3-2) and TRBJ1-2; D is ambiguous. The CDR3 length is 13 residues. Trimming cost V 2 bases and J 4 bases, with 8 bases left between them. Germline V CDR1 and CDR2: LGHDT, YNNKEL (reference sequence). CDR3 nucleotides: TGTGCCAGCAGCCAAACAATCGTCTATGGCTACACCTTC. Protein sequence: CASSQTIVYGYTF.

The V and J genes are TRBV7-3 and TRBJ1-2; a possible D gene is TRBD1 (5 bases). The V gene's germline CDR1 is SGHTA and CDR2 FQGTGA. V lost 5 bases and J 8 bases, leaving 15 bases between the germline ends. CDR3 size: 13 residues. The CDR3 loop reads CASSKGEGYGYTF. DNA of the CDR3: TGTGCCAGCAGCAAAGGGGAGGGGTACGGCTACACCTTC.

For the CDR3, the DNA is TGTGCCAGCAGTTTATCTTCGGGCGGGGAGCTGTTTTTT. Translating gives CASSLSSGGELFF. This chain connects TRBV27 to TRBJ2-2; D gene ambiguous. V lost 0 bases and J lost 7, with 6 bases in between. Germline V gene data show CDR1 as MNHEY and CDR2 as SMNVEV (reference sequence). CDR3 size: 13 residues.

The chain carries TRBV7-4 and TRBJ2-7, with 9 bases fitting TRBD2. The CDR3 sequence is 18 residues long. V dropped 0 bases and J dropped 5; count of bases not matched to a gene: 14. Germline assignment: CDR1 SGHVT and CDR2 SQSDAQ. The CDR3 sequence: CASSLAWVSGGPGDEQYF. CDR3 DNA: TGTGCCAGCAGCTTAGCTTGGGTTAGCGGGGGACCGGGGGACGAGCAGTACTTC.

This clone showed up just once. V usage is TRBV4-1 and J usage is TRBJ2-7, with D possibly TRBD2 on 7 matching bases. V was trimmed by 1 base and J by 0 bases, leaving 16 bases between them. CDR3 length: 17 amino acids. In germline, CDR1 is MGHRA, CDR2 YSYEKL. CDR3 protein: CASSQAVGGGSSYEQYF. CDR3 DNA: TGCGCCAGCAGCCAAGCTGTGGGCGGGGGCAGCTCCTACGAGCAGTACTTC.

V is TRBV18 and J is TRBJ2-3; D unclear. Per germline, CDR1 KGHSH and CDR2 LQKENI. V gave up 6 bases and J gave up 5 bases, with 15 bases separating them. The CDR3 runs 14 residues. The CDR3: CASSPRPQVDTQYF. The CDR3 nucleotides are TGTGCCAGCTCCCCCCGCCCTCAGGTAGATACGCAGTATTTT.

The chain recombines TRBV12-5 with TRBJ2-1; TRBD2 matches 8 bases. Germline trimming cut 3 bases from V and 6 bases from J; bases unmatched to any gene: 4. The germline V gene encodes CDR1 LGHNT and CDR2 FRNRAP. The CDR3 is 14 residues long. Here the CDR3 reads CASGFGTRTNEQFF. The CDR3 nucleotides are TGTGCTAGTGGTTTCGGGACTAGGACCAATGAGCAGTTCTTC.

The chain uses TRBV6-5 and TRBJ1-1, with a possible D match to TRBD1 (5 bases). The CDR3 loop spans 14 amino acids. Trimming cost V 0 bases and J 5 bases, with 10 bases left between them. From germline, CDR1 is MNHEY and CDR2 SVGAGI. The CDR3 region is CASSYSTGLTEAFF. CDR3 nucleotides: TGTGCCAGCAGTTACTCCACAGGATTGACTGAAGCTTTCTTT.

The CDR3 region is CASSDRQGIYGYTF. The CDR3 DNA is TGTGCCAGCAGTGACCGACAGGGTATCTATGGCTACACCTTC. The genes are TRBV6-1 and TRBJ1-2; 7 nucleotides match TRBD1. Losses at the gene ends were 3 bases for V and 4 bases for J; bases not matched to a gene: 5. CDR1 is MNHNS and CDR2 is SASEGT in the germline V gene. This CDR3 contains 14 residues.

CDR3 DNA: TGTGCCAGCAGCGAATCTGGGCGGGGGGGCTCTGTGCAGTACTTC. This codes for CASSESGRGGSVQYF. The chain uses TRBV14 and TRBJ2-7, with 9 bases identical to TRBD2. CDR1 is SGHDN, CDR2 FVKESK, per germline. The junction had 14 bases not matched to a gene; V was cut back by 5 bases and J by 9 bases. The CDR3 runs to 15 residues.

The rearrangement links TRBV7-9 to TRBJ2-2; no firm D call. This CDR3 is 16 amino acids long. Germline-derived CDR1 and CDR2 are SEHNR and FQNEAQ (reference sequence). The ends were cut back, 1 base at V and 0 bases at J, with 9 bases in the middle. The CDR3 reads CASSLGLASNTGELFF. CDR3 DNA: TGTGCCAGCAGCTTAGGTCTGGCCTCGAACACCGGGGAGCTGTTTTTT.

The V gene is TRBV30, the J gene TRBJ1-1; TRBD1 agrees at 8 bases. Unmatched junction bases numbered 4, after V lost 3 bases and J lost 10 bases. CDR1 and CDR2 from the germline V gene are GTSNPN and SVGIG (reference sequence). This CDR3 has 11 residues. The CDR3: CAWSDRGRAFF. CDR3 coding DNA: TGTGCCTGGAGCGACAGGGGAAGAGCTTTCTTT. Drawing the rest from reference TRBV30 and TRBJ1-1, the complete variable domain is SQTIHQWPATLVQPVGSPLSLECTVEGTSNPNLYWYRQAAGRGLQLLFYSVGIGQISSEVPQNLSASRPQDRQFILSSKKLLLSDSGFYLCAWSDRGRAFFGQGTRLTVV.

This clone has just one count. This chain links TRBV5-1 with TRBJ2-3; D perhaps matches TRBD2 (6 bases). CDR1 is SGHRS and CDR2 is YFSETQ in the germline V gene. This CDR3 is 12 amino acids long. V lost 5 bases, J lost 5 bases, and 9 bases lay in between. CDR3 DNA: TGCGCCAGCAGGCTAGCGCAAGATACGCAGTATTTT. It is translated as CASRLAQDTQYF.

This rearrangement joins TRBV24-1 to TRBJ2-1; tentative D call: TRBD2 (7 bases). Trimming removed 1 base at V and 6 bases at J, with 15 bases between. CDR1 and CDR2 (germline): KGHDR, SFDVKD. CDR3 size: 16 residues. The CDR3 nucleotides read TGTGCCACCAGTGATTTAGGGGGGGCCGAATCCAATGAGCAGTTCTTC. Its translation: CATSDLGGAESNEQFF.

The rearrangement joins TRBV30 to TRBJ1-1; 7 bases fit TRBD1. V dropped 8 bases and J dropped 3; count of bases not matched to a gene: 9. Germline V gene lookup returns CDR1 GTSNPN and CDR2 SVGIG (reference sequence). The CDR3 runs 13 residues. The CDR3 region is CAAQGQSHTEAFF. The CDR3 DNA is TGTGCCGCACAGGGACAGTCGCACACTGAAGCTTTCTTT.

The rearrangement links TRBV12-3 or TRBV12-4 to TRBJ1-2; no definite D call. Deletions cut 5 bases from V and 2 bases from J, with 6 bases between. The CDR3 contains 12 residues. The CDR3 region has the DNA TGTGCCAGCAGTGCGGGGAACTATGGCTACACCTTC. Translating it yields CASSAGNYGYTF.